Listed below are T cell receptor beta chains from one sample, sequenced in a study of blood T cell repertoires in COVID-19. Sequencing used immunoSEQ multiplex PCR; TCRdb keeps in-frame clones, though not all of them. The table includes around 140,000 clones, over 70% detected once. Sequenced sample: peripheral blood. Receptors originate from a woman aged 50 to 60 with acute or convalescent COVID-19. CDR3s leave out the opening cysteine and the closing phenylalanine or tryptophan. Fields, in order: J gene, V gene, D gene, clone size, CDR3 protein. The D gene is left open where the match is weak. Only part of the rows carry a size: once, few, many, or a class if the clone is expanded.

TRBJ2-1,TRBV15,-,-,ATSLEATHPYNEQF
TRBJ1-1,TRBV27,TRBD1,-,ASSYQGGLNTEAF
TRBJ2-2,TRBV10-3,-,-,AISSDFTPTGELF
TRBJ2-7,TRBV29-1,-,-,SVMDFSYEQY
TRBJ2-7,TRBV27,-,once,ASSLSGQEPTREY
TRBJ1-2,TRBV7-2,TRBD1,-,ASSFDRDYGYT
TRBJ1-4,TRBV29-1,-,-,SVEDFSAGSNEKLF
TRBJ1-2,TRBV7-3,-,-,ASSLGRSSDGYT
TRBJ2-3,TRBV5-4,-,-,ASSLWRAGTDTQY
TRBJ1-4,TRBV18,-,-,ASSPSRNEKLF
TRBJ2-3,TRBV5-8,-,-,ASSLGVAATDTQY
TRBJ2-7,TRBV4-1,-,once,ASSPRRTFEYEQY
TRBJ2-7,TRBV6-1,TRBD2,-,ASSEGLAVSYEQY
TRBJ2-1,TRBV21-1,-,-,ASSTGQVAHNEQF
TRBJ2-7,TRBV9,-,-,ASTKPLASRNYEQY
TRBJ1-1,TRBV5-1,TRBD1,-,ASSDRDRNTEAF
TRBJ1-1,TRBV5-4,-,-,ASSLHPGGEEAF
TRBJ2-7,TRBV7-9,-,-,ASSHARSYEQY
TRBJ2-2,TRBV6-5,TRBD1,once,ASSPRTGKELF
TRBJ1-1,TRBV30,TRBD1,-,AWSTIRTGDTEAF
TRBJ2-2,TRBV6-2/TRBV6-3,TRBD1,-,ASSWGQPGTGELF
TRBJ2-7,TRBV2,TRBD1,-,ASSEAGQAPN
TRBJ1-5,TRBV15,TRBD1,-,ATSIDRGSRQPQH
TRBJ1-1,TRBV2,-,-,ASSVEGQGTEAF
TRBJ1-2,TRBV5-1,TRBD1,-,ASSLGQGRGYT
TRBJ2-3,TRBV9,-,-,ASEEPIVKRSTDTQY
TRBJ1-1,TRBV18,TRBD1,-,ASTATGMNTEAF
TRBJ2-7,TRBV5-6,-,-,ASSLNSYEQY
TRBJ2-1,TRBV14,-,once,ASSQGTTVFNEQF
TRBJ2-1,TRBV13,TRBD1,-,ASSGNRDRAYNEQF
TRBJ1-1,TRBV7-9,TRBD1,-,ASSPRQGLGTEAF
TRBJ1-1,TRBV5-4,-,-,ASSLDSAEAF
TRBJ1-1,TRBV5-4,TRBD1,few,ASSWLTGMNTEAF
TRBJ1-3,TRBV2,TRBD1,-,ASSGPRQGPGNTIY
TRBJ2-7,TRBV4-1,TRBD2,-,ASSQGMVASGRYEQY
TRBJ1-2,TRBV5-1,TRBD1,-,ASSLGQGANYGYT
TRBJ1-2,TRBV27,TRBD1,-,ASSLFSRTGDGLVYGYT
TRBJ2-7,TRBV6-5,TRBD1,-,ASRPGQGYEQY
TRBJ1-6,TRBV18,TRBD1,-,ASSLGQGADSPLH
TRBJ2-5,TRBV6-5,TRBD2,-,ASSYGTSEETQY